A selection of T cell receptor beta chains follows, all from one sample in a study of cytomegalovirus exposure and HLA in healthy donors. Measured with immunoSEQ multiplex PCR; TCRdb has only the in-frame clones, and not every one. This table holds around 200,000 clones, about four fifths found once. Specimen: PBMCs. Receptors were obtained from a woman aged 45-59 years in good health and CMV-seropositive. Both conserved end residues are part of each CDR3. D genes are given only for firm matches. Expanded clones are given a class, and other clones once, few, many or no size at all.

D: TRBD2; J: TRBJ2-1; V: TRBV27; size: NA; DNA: TGTGCCAGCAGTTTATTTGCACTAGCGGGGGTGAAAGAGCAGTTCTTC; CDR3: CASSLFALAGVKEQFF
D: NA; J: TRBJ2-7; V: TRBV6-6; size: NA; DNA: TGTGCCAGCAGTTACAGTGTGATCTCCTACGAGCAGTACTTC; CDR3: CASSYSVISYEQYF
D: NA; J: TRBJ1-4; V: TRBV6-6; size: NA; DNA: TGTGCCAGCAGTTCTTCCGGGTCCCAGCGCGAAAAACTGTTTTTT; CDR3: CASSSSGSQREKLFF
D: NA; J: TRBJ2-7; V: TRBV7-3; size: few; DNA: TGTGCCAGCAGCTTGGCCGGGGGCGAGCAGTACTTC; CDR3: CASSLAGGEQYF
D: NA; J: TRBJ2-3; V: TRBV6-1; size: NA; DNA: TGTGCCAGCAGTGGCGCCCAGGGGCTGAAGGTTCGGGATACGCAGTATTTT; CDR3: CASSGAQGLKVRDTQYF
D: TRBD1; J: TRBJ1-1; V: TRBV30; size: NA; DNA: TGTGCCTGGAGTACTCCAAGACGGGACAGGGATGGAGCTTTCTTT; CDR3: CAWSTPRRDRDGAFF
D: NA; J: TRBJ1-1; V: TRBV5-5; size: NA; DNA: TGTGCCAGCAGCTTGCTGGGGGCGGTGGGCACTGAAGCTTTCTTT; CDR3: CASSLLGAVGTEAFF
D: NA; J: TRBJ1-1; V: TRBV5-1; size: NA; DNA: TGCGCCAGCAGCGGGTCGGGGGGGGCCGACACTGAAGCTTTCTTT; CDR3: CASSGSGGADTEAFF
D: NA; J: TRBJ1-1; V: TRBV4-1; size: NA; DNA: TGCGCCAGCAGCCAAACAGGGTCTAGGGACACTGAAGCTTTCTTT; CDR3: CASSQTGSRDTEAFF
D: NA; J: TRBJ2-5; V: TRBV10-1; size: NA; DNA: TGCGCCAGCAGTGAGGGGGCAGGGGCGCGGCAAGAGACCCAGTACTTC; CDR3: CASSEGAGARQETQYF
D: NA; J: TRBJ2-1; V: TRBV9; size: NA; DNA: TGTGCCAGCAGCGCCACCACAGGGTCCCAATACAATGAGCAGTTCTTC; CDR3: CASSATTGSQYNEQFF
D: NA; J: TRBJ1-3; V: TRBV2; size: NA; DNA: TGTGCCAGCAGAGGAGACAGTGGAAACACCATATATTTT; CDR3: CASRGDSGNTIYF
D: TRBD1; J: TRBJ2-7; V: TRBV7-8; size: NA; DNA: TGTGCCAGCAGCTCGACAGGGGCCGAAAAAACTTACGAGCAGTACTTC; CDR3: CASSSTGAEKTYEQYF
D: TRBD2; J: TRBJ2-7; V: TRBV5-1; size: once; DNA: TGCGCCAGCAGCCGGGAAGGGACTAGCGACGAGCAGTACTTC; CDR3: CASSREGTSDEQYF
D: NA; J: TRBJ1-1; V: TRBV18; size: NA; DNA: TGTGCCAGCTCACCATCCACAGGGCCCACTGAAGCTTTCTTT; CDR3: CASSPSTGPTEAFF
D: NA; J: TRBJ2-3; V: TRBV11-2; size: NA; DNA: TGTGCCAGCAGCTTGGCGGGTGATACGCAGTATTTT; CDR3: CASSLAGDTQYF
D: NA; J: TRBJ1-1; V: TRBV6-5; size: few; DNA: TGTGCCAGCAGTTACCCGGCGGCGGCTGAAGCTTTCTTT; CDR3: CASSYPAAAEAFF
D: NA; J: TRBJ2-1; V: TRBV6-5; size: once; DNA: TGTGCCAGCAGTTACGAAGGGGGGGGCTCCTACAATGAGCAGTTCTTC; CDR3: CASSYEGGGSYNEQFF
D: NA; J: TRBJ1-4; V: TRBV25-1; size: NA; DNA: TGTGCCAGCAATCTGGGAGCTAATGAAAAACTGTTTTTT; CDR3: CASNLGANEKLFF
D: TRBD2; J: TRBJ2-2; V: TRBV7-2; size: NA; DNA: TGTGCCAGCAGACCTCCGGGACTAGCGGGGGGATCGAACACCGGGGAGCTGTTTTTT; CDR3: CASRPPGLAGGSNTGELFF
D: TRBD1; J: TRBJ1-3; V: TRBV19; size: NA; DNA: TGTGCCAGTAGTATGCAGGGGGACGTTCGAAACACCATATATTTT; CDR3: CASSMQGDVRNTIYF
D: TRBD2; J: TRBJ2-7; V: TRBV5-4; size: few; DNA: TGTGCCAGCAGCTCCACTAGCGGGGGGCTTAGCTCCTACGAGCAGTACTTC; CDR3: CASSSTSGGLSSYEQYF
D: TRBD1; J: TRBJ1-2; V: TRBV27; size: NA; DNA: TGTGCCAGCAGTTTTTCCCACAGGGGAGTTAACTATGGCTACACCTTC; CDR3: CASSFSHRGVNYGYTF
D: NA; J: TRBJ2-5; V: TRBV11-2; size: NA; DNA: TGTGCCAGCAGCTTAGGCCACGCGGCTATCACCCAAGAGACCCAGTACTTC; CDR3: CASSLGHAAITQETQYF
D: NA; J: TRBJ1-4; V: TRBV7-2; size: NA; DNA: TGTGCCAGCAGCTTAGCGGCAGGGAATGAAAAACTGTTTTTT; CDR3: CASSLAAGNEKLFF
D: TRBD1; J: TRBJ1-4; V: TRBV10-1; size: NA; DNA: TGCGCCAGCAGTGAAACCGGGACAGGCGAAAAACTGTTTTTT; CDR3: CASSETGTGEKLFF
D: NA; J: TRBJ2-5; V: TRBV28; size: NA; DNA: TGTGCCAGCAGTTTTGGTAGCTTAGAGACCCAGTACTTC; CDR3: CASSFGSLETQYF
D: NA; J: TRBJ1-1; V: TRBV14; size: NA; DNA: TGTGCCAGCAGCCAATCGGGGACTGAAGCTTTCTTT; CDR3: CASSQSGTEAFF
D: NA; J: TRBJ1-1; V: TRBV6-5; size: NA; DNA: TGTGCCAGCAGTGTCAGGGTTACGAACACTGAAGCTTTCTTT; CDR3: CASSVRVTNTEAFF
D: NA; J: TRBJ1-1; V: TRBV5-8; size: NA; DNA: TGTGCCAGCAGCTCATCAGTCCTAGCACGCAGGGGAGCTTTCTTT; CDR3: CASSSSVLARRGAFF
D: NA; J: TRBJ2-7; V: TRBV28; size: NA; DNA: TGTGCCAGCAGTCTGGGGACAACTCAGTACTTC; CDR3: CASSLGTTQYF
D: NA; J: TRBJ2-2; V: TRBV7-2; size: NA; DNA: TGTGCCAGCAGCTTAGCTCAGTCGAACACCGGGGAGCTGTTTTTT; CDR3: CASSLAQSNTGELFF
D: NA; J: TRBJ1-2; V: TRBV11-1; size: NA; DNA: TGTGCCAGCAGCCGCGGCCTTCCCGGTAAGTATGGCTACACCTTC; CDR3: CASSRGLPGKYGYTF
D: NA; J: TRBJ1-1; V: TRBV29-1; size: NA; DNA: TGCAGCGTTCAGTCGAACACTGAAGCTTTCTTT; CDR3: CSVQSNTEAFF
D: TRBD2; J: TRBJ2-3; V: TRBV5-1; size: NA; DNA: TGCGCCAGCAGCTTGATAGCGGGGGGGCACTTCGGCACAGATACGCAGTATTTT; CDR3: CASSLIAGGHFGTDTQYF
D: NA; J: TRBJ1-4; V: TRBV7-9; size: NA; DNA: TGTGCCAGCAGAGAGGGCTCCCATAAACTGTTTTTT; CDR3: CASREGSHKLFF
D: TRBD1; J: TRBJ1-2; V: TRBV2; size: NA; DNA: TGTGCCAGCAGCCGACAGGGCATCAACTATGGCTACACCTTC; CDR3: CASSRQGINYGYTF
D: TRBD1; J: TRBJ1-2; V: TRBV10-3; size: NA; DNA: TGTGCCATCAGTGCCCTGACAGGGGCGGGCTACACCTTC; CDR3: CAISALTGAGYTF
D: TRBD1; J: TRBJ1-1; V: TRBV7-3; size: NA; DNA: TGTGCCAGCAGCAACCAACAGGGGCCTGAAGCTTTCTTT; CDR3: CASSNQQGPEAFF
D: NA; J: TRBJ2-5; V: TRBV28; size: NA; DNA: TGTGCCAGCACTGGGACTGTGGCGGGGGCCAGGGGAGAGACCCAGTACTTC; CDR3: CASTGTVAGARGETQYF
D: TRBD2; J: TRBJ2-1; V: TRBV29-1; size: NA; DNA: TGCAGCGCGGGGACTAGCGACTACAATGAGCAGTTCTTC; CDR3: CSAGTSDYNEQFF
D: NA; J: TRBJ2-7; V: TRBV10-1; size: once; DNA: TGCGCCAGCAGTGAGTCAGGACAGCGCGGCGAGCAGTACTTC; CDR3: CASSESGQRGEQYF
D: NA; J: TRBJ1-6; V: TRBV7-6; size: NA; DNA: TGTGCCAGCAGCCTCGACAGTCTAAATTCACCCCTCCACTTT; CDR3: CASSLDSLNSPLHF
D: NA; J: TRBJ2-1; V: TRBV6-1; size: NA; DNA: TGTGCCACGGGGAGAGTCGGAAATGAGCAGTTCTTC; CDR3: CATGRVGNEQFF
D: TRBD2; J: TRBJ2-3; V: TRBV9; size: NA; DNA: TGTGCCAGCAGCGTAGGCCTCGCGGGGGGTTCGTTTTCAGATACGCAGTATTTT; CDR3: CASSVGLAGGSFSDTQYF
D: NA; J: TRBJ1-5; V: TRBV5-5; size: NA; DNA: TGTGCCAGCAGCTTGGGGGAGGGATACGGTCAGCCCCAGCATTTT; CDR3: CASSLGEGYGQPQHF
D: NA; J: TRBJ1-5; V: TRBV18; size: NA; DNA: TGTGCCAGCTCACCAGCGCCCGGGTCCGACGGGAATCAGCCCCAGCATTTT; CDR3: CASSPAPGSDGNQPQHF
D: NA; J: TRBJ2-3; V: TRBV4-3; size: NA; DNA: TGCGCCAGCAGCCTTTTGCGGGGCACAAATACGCAGTATTTT; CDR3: CASSLLRGTNTQYF
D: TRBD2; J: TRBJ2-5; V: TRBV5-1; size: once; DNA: TGCGCCAGCAGCTTAAGCGGGGGTTGGCCCCAGTACTTC; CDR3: CASSLSGGWPQYF
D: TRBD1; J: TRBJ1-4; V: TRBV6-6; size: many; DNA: TGTGCCAGCAGTTACGGGACAGGGGTTGAAAAACTGTTTTTT; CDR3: CASSYGTGVEKLFF
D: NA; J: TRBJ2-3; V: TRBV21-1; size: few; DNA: TGTGCCAGCAGCAAAGGGGGGGGGCGCGATACGCAGTATTTT; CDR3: CASSKGGGRDTQYF
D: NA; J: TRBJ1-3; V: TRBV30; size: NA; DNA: TGTGCCTGGAGTGTACTCCCGGGAGTTGGAAACACCATATATTTT; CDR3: CAWSVLPGVGNTIYF
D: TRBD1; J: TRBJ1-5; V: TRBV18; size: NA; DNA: TGTGCCAGCTCACTCGGGACAGGGCAGCAGCCCCAGCATTTT; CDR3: CASSLGTGQQPQHF